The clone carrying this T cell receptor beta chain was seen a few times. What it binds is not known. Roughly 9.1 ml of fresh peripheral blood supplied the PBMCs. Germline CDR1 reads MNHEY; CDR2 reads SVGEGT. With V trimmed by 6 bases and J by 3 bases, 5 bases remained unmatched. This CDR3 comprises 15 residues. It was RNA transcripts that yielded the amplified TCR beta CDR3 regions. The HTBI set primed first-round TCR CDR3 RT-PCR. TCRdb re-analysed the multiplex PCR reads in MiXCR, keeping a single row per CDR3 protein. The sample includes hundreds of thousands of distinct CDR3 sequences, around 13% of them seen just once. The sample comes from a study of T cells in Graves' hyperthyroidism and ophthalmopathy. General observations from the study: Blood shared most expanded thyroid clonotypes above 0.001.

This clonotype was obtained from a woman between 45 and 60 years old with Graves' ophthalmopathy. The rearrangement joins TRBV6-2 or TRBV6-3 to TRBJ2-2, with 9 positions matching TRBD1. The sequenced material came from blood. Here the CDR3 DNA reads TGTGCCAGCAGATACCGGGACAGGGACACCGGGGAGCTGTTTTTT. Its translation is CASRYRDRDTGELFF.